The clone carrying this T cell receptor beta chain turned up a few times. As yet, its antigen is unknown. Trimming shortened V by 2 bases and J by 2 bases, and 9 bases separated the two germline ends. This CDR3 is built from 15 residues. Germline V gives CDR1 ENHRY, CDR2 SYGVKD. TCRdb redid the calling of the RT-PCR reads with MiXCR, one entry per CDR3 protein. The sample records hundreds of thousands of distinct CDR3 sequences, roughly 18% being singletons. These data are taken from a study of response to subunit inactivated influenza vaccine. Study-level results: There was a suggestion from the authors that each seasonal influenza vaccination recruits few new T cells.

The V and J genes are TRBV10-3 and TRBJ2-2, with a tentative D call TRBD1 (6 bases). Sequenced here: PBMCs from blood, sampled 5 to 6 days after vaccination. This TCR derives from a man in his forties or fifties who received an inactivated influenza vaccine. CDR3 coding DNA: TGTGCCATCAGTGAGGGGGACACCAACACCGGGGAGCTGTTTTTT. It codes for CAISEGDTNTGELFF.